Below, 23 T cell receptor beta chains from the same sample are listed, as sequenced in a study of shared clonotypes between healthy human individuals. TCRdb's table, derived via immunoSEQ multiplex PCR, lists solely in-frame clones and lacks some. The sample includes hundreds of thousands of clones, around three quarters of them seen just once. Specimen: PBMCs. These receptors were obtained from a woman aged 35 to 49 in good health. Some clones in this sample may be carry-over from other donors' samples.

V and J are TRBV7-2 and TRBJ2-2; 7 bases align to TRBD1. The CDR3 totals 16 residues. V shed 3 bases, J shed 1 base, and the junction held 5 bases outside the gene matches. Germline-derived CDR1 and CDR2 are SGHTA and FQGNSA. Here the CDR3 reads CASSLYRGQNTGELFF. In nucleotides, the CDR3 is TGTGCCAGCAGCTTGTACAGGGGTCAGAACACCGGGGAGCTGTTTTTT.

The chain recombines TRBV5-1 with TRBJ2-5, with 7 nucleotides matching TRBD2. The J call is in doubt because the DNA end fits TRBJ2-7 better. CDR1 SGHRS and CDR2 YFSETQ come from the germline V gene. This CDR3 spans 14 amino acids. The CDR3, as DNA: TGCGCCAGCAGGGGAGCGGGAACGTCCTACGAGCAGTACTTC. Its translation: CASRGAGTSYEQYF.

For the CDR3, the DNA is TGTGCCAGCAGCACTCCCACTAGCGGGAGAGTTGAGCAGTTCTTC. This translates into CASSTPTSGRVEQFF. The genes are TRBV27 and TRBJ2-1; 11 bases fit TRBD2. V shed 6 bases and J 9 bases; nucleotides not matched to a gene: 10. There are 15 residues in the CDR3. In germline, CDR1 is MNHEY, CDR2 SMNVEV (reference sequence).

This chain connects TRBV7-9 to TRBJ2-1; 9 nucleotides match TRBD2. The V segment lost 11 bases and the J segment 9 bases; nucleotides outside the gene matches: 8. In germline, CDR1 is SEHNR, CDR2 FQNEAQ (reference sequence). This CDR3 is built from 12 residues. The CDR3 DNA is TGTGCCGGCTCTAGCGGGACGGTTGAGCAGTTCTTC. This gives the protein CAGSSGTVEQFF.

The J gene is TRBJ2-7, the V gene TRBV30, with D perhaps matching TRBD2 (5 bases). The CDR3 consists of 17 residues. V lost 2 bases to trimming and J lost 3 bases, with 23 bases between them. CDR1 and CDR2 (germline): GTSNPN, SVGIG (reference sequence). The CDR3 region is CAWSRRGGPRAHYEQYF. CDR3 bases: TGTGCCTGGAGTAGGAGAGGAGGCCCGAGGGCCCACTACGAGCAGTACTTC.

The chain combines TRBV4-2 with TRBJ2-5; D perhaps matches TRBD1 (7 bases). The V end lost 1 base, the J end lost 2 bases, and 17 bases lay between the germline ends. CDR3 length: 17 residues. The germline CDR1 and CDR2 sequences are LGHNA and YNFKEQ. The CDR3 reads CASSQVPGGSGQETQYF. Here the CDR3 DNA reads TGTGCCAGCAGCCAAGTGCCAGGGGGGTCAGGTCAAGAGACCCAGTACTTC.

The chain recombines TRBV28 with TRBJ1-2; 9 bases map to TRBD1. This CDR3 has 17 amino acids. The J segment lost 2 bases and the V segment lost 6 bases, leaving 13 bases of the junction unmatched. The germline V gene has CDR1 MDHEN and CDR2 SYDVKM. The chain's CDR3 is CASSAPGTGFRNYGYTF. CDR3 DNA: TGTGCCAGCAGCGCTCCCGGGACAGGGTTTCGGAACTATGGCTACACCTTC.

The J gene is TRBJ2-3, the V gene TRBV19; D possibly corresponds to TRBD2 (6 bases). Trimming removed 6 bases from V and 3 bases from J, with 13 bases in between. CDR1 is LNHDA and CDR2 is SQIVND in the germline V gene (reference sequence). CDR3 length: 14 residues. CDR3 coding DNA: TGTGCCAGTAGCCGGATCAGCGGGACAGATACGCAGTATTTT. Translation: CASSRISGTDTQYF.

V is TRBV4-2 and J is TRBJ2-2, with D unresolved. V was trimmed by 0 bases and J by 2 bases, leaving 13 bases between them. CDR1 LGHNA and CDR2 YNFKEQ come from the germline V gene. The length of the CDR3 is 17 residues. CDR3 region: CASSQDVAPLNTGELFF. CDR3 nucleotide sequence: TGTGCCAGCAGCCAAGATGTCGCGCCTCTTAACACCGGGGAGCTGTTTTTT.

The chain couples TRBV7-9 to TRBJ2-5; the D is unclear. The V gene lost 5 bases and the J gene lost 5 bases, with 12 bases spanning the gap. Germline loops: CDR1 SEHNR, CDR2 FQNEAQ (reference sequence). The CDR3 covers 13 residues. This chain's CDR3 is CASSPQAWETQYF. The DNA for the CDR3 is TGTGCCAGCAGCCCCCAGGCGTGGGAGACCCAGTACTTC.

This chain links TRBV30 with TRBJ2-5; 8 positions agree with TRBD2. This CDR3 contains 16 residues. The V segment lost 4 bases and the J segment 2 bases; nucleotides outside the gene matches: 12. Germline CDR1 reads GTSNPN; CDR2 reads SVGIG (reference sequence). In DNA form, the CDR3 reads TGTGCCTGGACGGTGGGGGTAGCGGGAAGGCAAGAGACCCAGTACTTC. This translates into CAWTVGVAGRQETQYF.

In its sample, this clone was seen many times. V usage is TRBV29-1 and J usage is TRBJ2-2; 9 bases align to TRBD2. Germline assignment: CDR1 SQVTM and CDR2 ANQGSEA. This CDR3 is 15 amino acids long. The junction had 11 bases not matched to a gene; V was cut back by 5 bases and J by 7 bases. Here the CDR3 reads CSVLSSSGARGELFF. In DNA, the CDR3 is TGCAGCGTTTTATCGTCTAGCGGGGCCCGCGGGGAGCTGTTTTTT.

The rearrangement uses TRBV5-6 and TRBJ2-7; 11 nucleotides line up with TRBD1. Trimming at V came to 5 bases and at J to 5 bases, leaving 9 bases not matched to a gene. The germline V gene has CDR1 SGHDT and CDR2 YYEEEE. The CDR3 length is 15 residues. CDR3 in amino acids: CASRDRDRGDHEQYF. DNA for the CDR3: TGTGCCAGCAGAGATCGGGACAGGGGGGACCACGAGCAGTACTTC.

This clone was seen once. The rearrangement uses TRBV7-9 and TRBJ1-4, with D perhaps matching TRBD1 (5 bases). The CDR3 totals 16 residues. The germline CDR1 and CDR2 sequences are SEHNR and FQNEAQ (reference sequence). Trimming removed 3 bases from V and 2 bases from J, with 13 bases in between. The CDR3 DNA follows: TGTGCCAGCAGCTTCTCTAGAGGGGCTACTAATGAAAAACTGTTTTTT. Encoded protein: CASSFSRGATNEKLFF.

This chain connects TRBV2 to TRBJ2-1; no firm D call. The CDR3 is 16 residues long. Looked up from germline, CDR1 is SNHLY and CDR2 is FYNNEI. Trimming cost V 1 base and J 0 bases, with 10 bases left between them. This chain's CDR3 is CASSEELASSYNEQFF. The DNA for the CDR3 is TGTGCCAGCAGTGAAGAGCTGGCTAGCTCCTACAATGAGCAGTTCTTC.

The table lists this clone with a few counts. This CDR3 is CASSFAFDREGNQPQHF. CDR3 DNA sequence: TGTGCCAGCAGTTTCGCCTTCGACAGGGAGGGCAATCAGCCCCAGCATTTT. The chain employs TRBV27 and TRBJ1-5; TRBD1 matches 7 bases. V gave up 3 bases and J gave up 2 bases; unmatched junction bases: 10. The germline V gene has CDR1 MNHEY and CDR2 SMNVEV (reference sequence). The CDR3 runs 17 residues.

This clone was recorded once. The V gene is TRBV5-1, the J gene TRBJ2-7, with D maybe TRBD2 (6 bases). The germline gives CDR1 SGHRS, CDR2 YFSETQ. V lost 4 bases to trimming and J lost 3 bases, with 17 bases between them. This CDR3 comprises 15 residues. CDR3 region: CASSLGTDVFYEQYF. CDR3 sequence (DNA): TGCGCCAGCAGCCTCGGGACTGATGTGTTCTACGAGCAGTACTTC.

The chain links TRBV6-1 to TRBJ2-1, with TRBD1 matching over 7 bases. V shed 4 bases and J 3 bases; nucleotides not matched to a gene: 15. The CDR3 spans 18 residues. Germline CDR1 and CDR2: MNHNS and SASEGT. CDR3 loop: CASSGRTGLWRSYNEQFF. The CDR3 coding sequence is TGTGCCAGCAGTGGCCGGACAGGACTGTGGAGAAGCTACAATGAGCAGTTCTTC.

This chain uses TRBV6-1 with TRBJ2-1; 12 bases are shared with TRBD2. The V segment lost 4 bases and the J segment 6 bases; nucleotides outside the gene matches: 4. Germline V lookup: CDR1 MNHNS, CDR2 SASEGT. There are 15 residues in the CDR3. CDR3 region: CASSGPSGRVNEQFF. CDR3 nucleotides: TGTGCCAGCAGTGGGCCTAGCGGGAGGGTCAATGAGCAGTTCTTC.

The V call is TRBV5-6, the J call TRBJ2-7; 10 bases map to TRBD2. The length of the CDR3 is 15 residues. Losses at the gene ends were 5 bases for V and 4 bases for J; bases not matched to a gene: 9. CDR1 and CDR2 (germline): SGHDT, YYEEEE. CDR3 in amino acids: CASRRRTSGGYEQYF. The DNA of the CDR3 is TGTGCCAGCAGGCGACGGACTAGCGGAGGATACGAGCAGTACTTC.

As DNA, the CDR3 is TGTGCCAGCAGCTTAGCCCCTAACTACAATGAGCAGTTCTTC. This translates into CASSLAPNYNEQFF. This chain joins TRBV7-9 and TRBJ2-1; D is unclear. Germline assignment: CDR1 SEHNR and CDR2 FQNEAQ (reference sequence). The CDR3 has 14 amino acids. V lost 0 bases to trimming and J lost 3 bases, with 6 bases between them.

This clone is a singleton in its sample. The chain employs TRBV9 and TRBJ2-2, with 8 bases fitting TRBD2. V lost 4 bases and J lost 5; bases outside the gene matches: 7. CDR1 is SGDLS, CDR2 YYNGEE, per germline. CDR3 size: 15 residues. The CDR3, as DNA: TGTGCCAGCAGCACGGGAGCGGGAGAGACCGGGGAGCTGTTTTTT. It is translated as CASSTGAGETGELFF.

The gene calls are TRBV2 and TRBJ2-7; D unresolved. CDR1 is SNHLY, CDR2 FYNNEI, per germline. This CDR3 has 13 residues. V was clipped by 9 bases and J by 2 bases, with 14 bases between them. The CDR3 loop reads CASQYSGPYEQYF. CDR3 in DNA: TGTGCCAGTCAGTACAGTGGTCCCTACGAGCAGTACTTC.